This T cell receptor beta chain was captured by sequencing in a study of blood T cell repertoires in COVID-19. Study context: The samples span acute and convalescent COVID-19 from the United States, Italy and Spain. PBMCs, B-cell-depleted T cells, or T cells were the source of the cDNA or gDNA that made up the material.

Generated by immunoSEQ multiplex PCR, the TCRdb table keeps only in-frame clones and is missing some. This table has about 320,000 clones, 75% to 90% appearing once. CDR1 is SGHAT and CDR2 is FQNNGV in the germline V gene. The CDR3 spans 14 residues. The trim removed 0 bases at V and 7 bases at J, leaving 5 bases unmatched. Residents of about two dozen US areas, aged roughly 18 to 89 years, made up the participants. Donors were grouped by their self-reported clinical history. The sequence came from a woman between 25 and 40 years old who had been exposed to COVID-19. The V call is TRBV11-2, the J call TRBJ1-2, with TRBD1 matching over 7 bases. Specimen: PBMCs or T cells enriched from blood (not recorded which). CDR3 region: CASSLETGVGGYTF. As DNA, the CDR3 is TGTGCCAGCAGCTTAGAAACAGGGGTTGGTGGCTACACCTTC.